This T cell receptor (beta chain) was observed in a study of Graves' ophthalmopathy and Graves' hyperthyroidism. TCR beta CDR3 regions were amplified from RNA transcripts. The workflow started with a first-round RT-PCR run with HTBI primers and then moved on to a second-round multiplex PCR. One entry per CDR3 protein, called by TCRdb with MiXCR from the multiplex PCR reads. The sample carries 260,000 or so distinct CDR3 sequences, 40% to 50% recorded once. This CDR3 region has 15 residues. Germline lookup yields CDR1 SGDLS and CDR2 YYNGEE. V was pared by 3 bases and J by 4 bases, with 5 bases of the junction left unmatched.

The sequence was collected from an adult man with Graves' ophthalmopathy. V is TRBV9 and J is TRBJ1-2, with 11 bases matching TRBD1. Source material: peripheral blood. CDR3 nucleotides: TGTGCCAGCAGCGCCGGGACAGGGGGAACCTATGGCTACACCTTC. This codes for CASSAGTGGTYGYTF.